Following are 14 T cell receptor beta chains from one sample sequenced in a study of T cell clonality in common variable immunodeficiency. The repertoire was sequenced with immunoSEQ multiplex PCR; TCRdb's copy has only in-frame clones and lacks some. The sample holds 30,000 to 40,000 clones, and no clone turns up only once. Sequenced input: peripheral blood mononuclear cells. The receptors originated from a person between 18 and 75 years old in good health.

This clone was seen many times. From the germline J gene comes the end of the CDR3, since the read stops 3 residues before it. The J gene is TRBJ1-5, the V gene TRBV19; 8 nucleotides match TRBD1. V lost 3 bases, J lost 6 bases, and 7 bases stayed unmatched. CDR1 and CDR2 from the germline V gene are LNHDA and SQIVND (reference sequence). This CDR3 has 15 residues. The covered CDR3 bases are TGTGCCAGTAGTATCCAGGACAGGGCTGGTCAGCCC. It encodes CASSIQDRAGQP. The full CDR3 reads CASSIQDRAGQPQHF.

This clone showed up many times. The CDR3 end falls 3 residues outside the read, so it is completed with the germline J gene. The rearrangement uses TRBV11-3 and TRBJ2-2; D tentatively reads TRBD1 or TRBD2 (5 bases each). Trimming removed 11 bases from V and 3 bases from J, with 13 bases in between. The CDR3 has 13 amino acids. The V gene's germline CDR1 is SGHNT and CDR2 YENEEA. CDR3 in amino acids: CAAEGRDTGELFF. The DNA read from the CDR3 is TGTGCCGCCGAGGGGAGAGACACCGGGGAG.

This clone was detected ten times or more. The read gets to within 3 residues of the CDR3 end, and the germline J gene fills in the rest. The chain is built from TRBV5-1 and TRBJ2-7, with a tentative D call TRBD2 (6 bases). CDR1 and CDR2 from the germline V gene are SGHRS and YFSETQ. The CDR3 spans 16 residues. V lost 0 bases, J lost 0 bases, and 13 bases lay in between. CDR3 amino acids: CASSLAHSGNSYEQYF. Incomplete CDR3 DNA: TGCGCCAGCAGCTTGGCCCATAGCGGAAACTCCTACGAG.

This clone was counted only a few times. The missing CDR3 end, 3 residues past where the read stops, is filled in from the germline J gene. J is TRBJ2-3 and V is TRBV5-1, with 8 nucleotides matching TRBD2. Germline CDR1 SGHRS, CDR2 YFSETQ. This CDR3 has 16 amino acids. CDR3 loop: CASSLALAGSQETQYF. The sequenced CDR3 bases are TGCGCCAGCAGCTTGGCTCTAGCGGGCTCCCAAGAGACG.

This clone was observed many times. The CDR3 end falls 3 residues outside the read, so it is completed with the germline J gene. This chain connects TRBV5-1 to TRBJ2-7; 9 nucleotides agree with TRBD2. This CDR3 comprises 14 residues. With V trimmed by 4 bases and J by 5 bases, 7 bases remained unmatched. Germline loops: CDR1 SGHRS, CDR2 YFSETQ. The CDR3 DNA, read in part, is TGCGCCAGCAGCCCGGGACTAGCAAGGAACGAG. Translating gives CASSPGLARNE. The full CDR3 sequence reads CASSPGLARNEQYF.

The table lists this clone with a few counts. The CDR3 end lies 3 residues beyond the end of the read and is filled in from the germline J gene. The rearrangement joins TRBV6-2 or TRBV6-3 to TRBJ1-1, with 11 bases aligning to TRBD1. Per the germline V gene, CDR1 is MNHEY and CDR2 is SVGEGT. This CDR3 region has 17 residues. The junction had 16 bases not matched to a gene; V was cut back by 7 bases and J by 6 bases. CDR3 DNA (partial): TGTGCCAGCACCCATGGGACAGGGGGACCCCCGGACGCTGAA. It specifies CASTHGTGGPPDAE. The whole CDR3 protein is CASTHGTGGPPDAEAFF.

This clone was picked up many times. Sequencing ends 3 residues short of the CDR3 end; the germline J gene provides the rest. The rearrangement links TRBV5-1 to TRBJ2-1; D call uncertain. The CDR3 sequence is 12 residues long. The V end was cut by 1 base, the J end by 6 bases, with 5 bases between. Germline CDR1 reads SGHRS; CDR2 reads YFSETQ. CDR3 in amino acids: CASSLTGNEQFF. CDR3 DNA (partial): TGCGCCAGCAGCTTGACGGGCAATGAG. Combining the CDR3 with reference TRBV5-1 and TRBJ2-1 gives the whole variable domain KAGVTQTPRYLIKTRGQQVTLSCSPISGHRSVSWYQQTPGQGLQFLFEYFSETQRNKGNFPGRFSGRQFSNSRSEMNVSTLELGDSALYLCASSLTGNEQFFGPGTRLTVL.

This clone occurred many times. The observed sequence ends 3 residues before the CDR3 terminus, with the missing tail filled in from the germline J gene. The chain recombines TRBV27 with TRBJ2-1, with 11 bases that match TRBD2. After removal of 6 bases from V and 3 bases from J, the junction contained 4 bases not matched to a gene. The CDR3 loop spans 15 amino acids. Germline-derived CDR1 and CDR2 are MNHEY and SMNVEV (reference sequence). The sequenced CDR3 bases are TGTGCCAGCAGGCGGGGACTAGCGGACTACAATGAG. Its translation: CASRRGLADYNE. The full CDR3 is CASRRGLADYNEQFF.

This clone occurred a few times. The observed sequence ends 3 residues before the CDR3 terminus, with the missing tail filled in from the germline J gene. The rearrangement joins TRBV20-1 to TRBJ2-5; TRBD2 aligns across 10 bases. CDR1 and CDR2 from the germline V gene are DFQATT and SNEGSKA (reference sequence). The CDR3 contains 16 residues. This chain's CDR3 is CSARDVVAGGPDTQYF. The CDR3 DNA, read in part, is TGCAGTGCTAGAGACGTAGTAGCGGGAGGCCCAGATACC.

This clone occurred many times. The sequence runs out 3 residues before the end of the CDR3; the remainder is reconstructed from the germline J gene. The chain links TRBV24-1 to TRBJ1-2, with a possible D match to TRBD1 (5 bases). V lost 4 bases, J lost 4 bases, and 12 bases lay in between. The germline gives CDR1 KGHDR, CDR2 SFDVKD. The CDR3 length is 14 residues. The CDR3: CATSDGQAGYGYTF. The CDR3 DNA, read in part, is TGTGCCACCAGTGACGGACAAGCGGGCTATGGC.

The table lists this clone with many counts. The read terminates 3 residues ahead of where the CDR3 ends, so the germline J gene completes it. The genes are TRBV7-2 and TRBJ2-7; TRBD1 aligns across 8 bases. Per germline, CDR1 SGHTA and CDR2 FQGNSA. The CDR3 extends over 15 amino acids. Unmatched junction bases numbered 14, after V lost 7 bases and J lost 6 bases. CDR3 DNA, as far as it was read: TGTGCCAGCACTCTGGGGGGCGGGACAGGCCGCGAG. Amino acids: CASTLGGGTGRE. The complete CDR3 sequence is CASTLGGGTGREQYF.

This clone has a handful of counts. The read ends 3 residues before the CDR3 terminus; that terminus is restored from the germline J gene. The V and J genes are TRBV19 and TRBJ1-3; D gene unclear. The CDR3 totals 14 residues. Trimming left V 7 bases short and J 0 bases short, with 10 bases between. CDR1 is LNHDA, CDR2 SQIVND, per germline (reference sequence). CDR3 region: CASTSHRSGNTIYF. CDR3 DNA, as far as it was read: TGTGCCAGTACCTCACACCGCTCTGGAAACACC.

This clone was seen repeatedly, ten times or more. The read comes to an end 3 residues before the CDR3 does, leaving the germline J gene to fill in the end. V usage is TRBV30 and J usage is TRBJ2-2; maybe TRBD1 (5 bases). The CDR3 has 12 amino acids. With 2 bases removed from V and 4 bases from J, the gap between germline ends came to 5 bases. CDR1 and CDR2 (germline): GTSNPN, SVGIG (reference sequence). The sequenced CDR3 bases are TGTGCCTGGAGTAGGGGCACCGGGGAG. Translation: CAWSRGTGE. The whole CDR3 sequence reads CAWSRGTGELFF.

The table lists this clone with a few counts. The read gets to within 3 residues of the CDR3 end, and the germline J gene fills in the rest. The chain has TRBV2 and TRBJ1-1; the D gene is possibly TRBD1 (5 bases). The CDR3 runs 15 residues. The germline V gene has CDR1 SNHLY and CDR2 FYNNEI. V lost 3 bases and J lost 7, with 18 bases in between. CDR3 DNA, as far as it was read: TGTGCCAGCAGTGATAGTGCTGGGGGGGTGGGTGAA. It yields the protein CASSDSAGGVGE. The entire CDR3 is CASSDSAGGVGEAFF.